Detailed here is one T cell receptor beta chain. These data originate in a study of blood T cell repertoires in COVID-19. Assay: immunoSEQ multiplex PCR; the TCRdb copy retains only in-frame clones and omits some. The profile shows around 70,000 clones, roughly 85% of them singletons. CDR1 and CDR2 from the germline V gene are SGHAT and FQNNGV. This CDR3 has 13 residues. The ends lost 6 bases at V and 9 bases at J; junction bases unmatched: 8. Sequenced sample: peripheral blood. The chain recombines TRBV11-2 with TRBJ2-1; 7 nucleotides agree with TRBD1. The clonotype comes from a man aged 60 to 75 with active or convalescent COVID-19. CDR3 in DNA: TGTGCCAGCAGTGATTCCAGGGGGACTGAGCAGTTCTTC. It encodes CASSDSRGTEQFF.